A single sample gave rise to the 30 T cell receptor beta chains below, sequenced in a study of Graves' ophthalmopathy and Graves' hyperthyroidism. RNA transcripts were the template, and TCR beta CDR3 regions were amplified from them. HTBI-primed first-round RT-PCR preceded second-round multiplex PCR. TCRdb independently ran MiXCR on the multiplex PCR reads; one entry per CDR3 protein. The sample consists of fewer than 650,000 distinct CDR3 sequences, 20% to 25% of them appearing once. The sequencing input was peripheral blood. The receptors shown here come from a woman younger than 35 with stable Graves' hyperthyroidism. Some clones in this sample may be carry-over from other donors' samples.

This clonotype was recorded many times. The chain recombines TRBV28 with TRBJ2-5, with D perhaps matching TRBD2 (6 bases). This CDR3 contains 18 residues. The V gene's germline CDR1 is MDHEN and CDR2 SYDVKM. V was trimmed by 5 bases and J by 7 bases, leaving 29 bases between them. CDR3 sequence (DNA): TGTGCCAGCAGTCGGCGGCCGGTAGCGGAAGAGGCCCAAAGGACCCAGTACTTC. As protein: CASSRRPVAEEAQRTQYF.

This clonotype has only a few counts. The rearrangement uses TRBV2 and TRBJ2-5; tentatively, D is TRBD2 (5 bases). Trimming shortened V by 8 bases and J by 5 bases, and 12 bases separated the two germline ends. CDR1 is SNHLY, CDR2 FYNNEI, per germline. This CDR3 spans 12 amino acids. The CDR3 loop is CASVRELETQYF. CDR3 nucleotides: TGTGCCAGCGTAAGGGAGTTGGAGACCCAGTACTTC. The whole variable domain, remainder taken from reference TRBV2 and TRBJ2-5, is EPEVTQTPSHQVTQMGQEVILRCVPISNHLYFYWYRQILGQKVEFLVSFYNNEISEKSEIFDDQFSVERPDGSNFTLKIRSTKLEDSAMYFCASVRELETQYFGPGTRLLVL.

This clonotype was observed many times. V gene TRBV6-1 combines with J gene TRBJ1-2; the D gene is possibly TRBD1 (5 bases). V was trimmed by 4 bases and J by 0 bases, leaving 12 bases between them. The CDR3 sequence is 15 residues long. CDR1 and CDR2 (germline): MNHNS, SASEGT. Here the CDR3 reads CASSVRDSANYGYTF. CDR3 nucleotides: TGTGCCAGCAGTGTACGGGACTCAGCTAACTATGGCTACACCTTC.

This clonotype has at least ten counts. The V and J genes are TRBV7-8 and TRBJ2-2; the D is unclear. Germline V lookup: CDR1 SGHVS, CDR2 FQNEAQ. Trimming took 5 bases from V and 5 from J, leaving 18 bases between them. The CDR3 has 16 amino acids. Here the CDR3 reads CASSQTRVRQTGELFF. CDR3 coding DNA: TGTGCCAGCAGCCAAACCCGGGTTCGACAAACCGGGGAGCTGTTTTTT.

There are many counts of this clonotype. This sequence joins TRBV12-3 or TRBV12-4 and TRBJ1-1; D ambiguous. V lost 6 bases to trimming and J lost 1 base, with 12 bases between them. The CDR3 has 14 residues. CDR3 coding DNA: TGTGCCAGCAGGGCCTCCCTAGGGAACACTGAAGCTTTCTTT. Translation: CASRASLGNTEAFF.

This clonotype was found many times. The chain carries TRBV13 and TRBJ2-7; no clear D. This CDR3 comprises 14 residues. Germline CDR1 and CDR2: PRHDT and FYEKMQ (reference sequence). V was shortened by 3 bases and J by 0 bases, with 9 bases between the two germline ends. This CDR3 is CASSFSGPSYEQYF. DNA of the CDR3: TGTGCCAGCAGCTTCTCGGGCCCCTCCTACGAGCAGTACTTC.

The table lists this clonotype with many counts. The V gene is TRBV6-5, the J gene TRBJ2-2, with D maybe TRBD2 (5 bases). The V and J ends lost 0 bases and 5 bases respectively, with 10 bases between them. The CDR3 totals 15 residues. Per germline, CDR1 MNHEY and CDR2 SVGAGI. The CDR3 spells CASSYSAGRTGELFF. CDR3 bases: TGTGCCAGCAGTTACTCGGCGGGCCGGACCGGGGAGCTGTTTTTT.

This clonotype was observed many times. This chain uses TRBV6-5 with TRBJ1-2; 10 bases map to TRBD1. The CDR3 covers 15 residues. The V segment lost 11 bases and the J segment 7 bases; nucleotides outside the gene matches: 16. The V gene's germline CDR1 is MNHEY and CDR2 SVGAGI. The CDR3 sequence is CAGRPGQGIIGGYTF. CDR3 nucleotide sequence: TGTGCCGGCCGACCGGGACAGGGGATTATCGGTGGCTACACCTTC.

This clonotype has ten or more counts. This chain joins TRBV6-1 and TRBJ2-2; unclear D gene. The germline V gene has CDR1 MNHNS and CDR2 SASEGT. The V and J ends lost 6 bases and 6 bases respectively, with 20 bases between them. The CDR3 loop spans 16 amino acids. CDR3 DNA: TGTGCCAGCAGAAAGCTTCCGGGCCATAACCCCGGGGAGCTGTTTTTT. Its protein is CASRKLPGHNPGELFF.

The table lists this clonotype with a few counts. The chain combines TRBV28 with TRBJ2-5; D is possibly TRBD1 or TRBD2 (5 bases each). Germline values: CDR1 MDHEN, CDR2 SYDVKM. The CDR3 covers 15 residues. V gave up 7 bases and J gave up 0 bases, with 15 bases separating them. This CDR3 is CASKAEQGHQETQYF. The DNA for the CDR3 is TGTGCCAGCAAGGCCGAGCAGGGACACCAAGAGACCCAGTACTTC.

A word on this clonotype: An end of the junction differs from the germline gene, which may be a read error. The V gene is TRBV7-8, the J gene TRBJ1-2, with TRBD1 matching over 7 bases. The CDR3 spans 14 residues. Germline CDR1 reads SGHVS; CDR2 reads FQNEAQ. The CDR3: CVSSLVRDSYGYTF. CDR3 bases: TGTGTCAGCAGCTTAGTCCGGGACAGCTATGGCTACACCTTC.

V usage is TRBV12-3 or TRBV12-4 and J usage is TRBJ1-6; D remains ambiguous. The CDR3 covers 16 residues. Trimming pared 1 base from V and 0 bases from J, leaving 7 bases between. CDR3 protein: CASSLGSSSYNSPLHF. Here the CDR3 DNA reads TGTGCCAGCAGTTTAGGTAGTAGCTCCTATAATTCACCCCTCCACTTT.

At least ten counts were recorded for this clonotype. This chain joins TRBV11-2 and TRBJ1-1, with D perhaps TRBD1 (5 bases). CDR1 is SGHAT and CDR2 is FQNNGV in the germline V gene. The CDR3 has 13 amino acids. V gave up 8 bases and J gave up 3 bases, with 13 bases separating them. DNA for the CDR3: TGTGCCAGCCGTACGGAGGGGTACACTGAAGCTTTCTTT. Protein: CASRTEGYTEAFF.

The rearrangement links TRBV15 to TRBJ1-5; D is ambiguous. Between the trimmed V and J ends, which lost 4 bases and 6 bases, there was a span of 7 bases. CDR1 and CDR2 from the germline V gene are LNHNV and YYDKDF (reference sequence). CDR3 length: 12 residues. The CDR3 spells CATSTVAQPQHF. CDR3 DNA sequence: TGTGCCACCAGCACAGTCGCTCAGCCCCAGCATTTT.

This clonotype was recorded at least ten times. The chain couples TRBV7-9 to TRBJ1-5; the D gene is possibly TRBD1 (6 bases). This CDR3 comprises 14 residues. Deletions cut 4 bases from V and 4 bases from J, with 11 bases between. Per germline, CDR1 SEHNR and CDR2 FQNEAQ (reference sequence). The CDR3 loop is CASSSQGQNQPQHF. The CDR3 coding sequence is TGTGCCAGCAGCTCACAGGGTCAGAATCAGCCCCAGCATTTT.

This clonotype occurred many times. V gene TRBV18 combines with J gene TRBJ1-5; no definite D call. V was cut by 4 bases and J by 2 bases, with 9 bases left in between. The germline V gene encodes CDR1 KGHSH and CDR2 LQKENI. The CDR3 runs to 14 residues. DNA for the CDR3: TGTGCCAGCTCACACCTCGCGGGCAATCAGCCCCAGCATTTT. Translating it yields CASSHLAGNQPQHF.

This clonotype was counted at least ten times. The gene calls are TRBV29-1 and TRBJ2-5, with D uncertain. Trimming took off 6 bases at V and 2 bases at J, with 4 bases between the two ends. Per germline, CDR1 SQVTM and CDR2 ANQGSEA. This CDR3 comprises 10 residues. CDR3 in amino acids: CSVAQETQYF. CDR3 in DNA: TGCAGCGTGGCACAAGAGACCCAGTACTTC.

The chain is built from TRBV28 and TRBJ1-1; TRBD1 is a possible D gene (6 bases). Trimming removed 5 bases from V and 0 bases from J, with 13 bases in between. The CDR3 runs 15 residues. The V gene's germline CDR1 is MDHEN and CDR2 SYDVKM. This CDR3 is CASSAWTVMNTEAFF. The CDR3, as DNA: TGTGCCAGCAGTGCATGGACAGTTATGAACACTGAAGCTTTCTTT. The full variable domain, completed using reference TRBV28 and TRBJ1-1, is DVKVTQSSRYLVKRTGEKVFLECVQDMDHENMFWYRQDPGLGLRLIYFSYDVKMKEKGDIPEGYSVSREKKERFSLILESASTNQTSMYLCASSAWTVMNTEAFFGQGTRLTVV.

At least ten counts were recorded for this clonotype. The chain has TRBV27 and TRBJ1-2; TRBD1 matches at 8 bases. V was clipped by 4 bases and J by 2 bases; unmatched bases: 0. The CDR3 covers 13 residues. Germline-derived CDR1 and CDR2 are MNHEY and SMNVEV (reference sequence). The CDR3 coding sequence is TGTGCCAGCAGTTGGACAGGGAACTATGGCTACACCTTC. Translation gives CASSWTGNYGYTF.

At least ten counts were recorded for this clonotype. The chain has TRBV12-3 or TRBV12-4 and TRBJ1-1; D possibly corresponds to TRBD1 (5 bases). The CDR3 runs 13 residues. Trimming took 6 bases from V and 8 from J, leaving 16 bases between them. CDR3 protein: CASSHGTAGEAFF. DNA for the CDR3: TGTGCCAGCAGCCACGGGACCGCTGGGGAAGCTTTCTTT.

This clonotype was recorded only once. In this CDR3 the conserved last residue, phenylalanine or tryptophan, is missing, so a read error is likely. The chain couples TRBV7-2 to TRBJ2-3, with D unclear. Trimming stripped 2 bases from V and 3 bases from J, with 0 bases between. The germline V gene has CDR1 SGHTA and CDR2 FQGNSA. The CDR3 has 11 residues. The CDR3 loop is CASSLTDTQYC. For the CDR3, the DNA is TGTGCCAGCAGCTTAACAGATACGCAGTATTGT.

This sequence joins TRBV6-1 and TRBJ1-2; 7 positions agree with TRBD1. Germline assignment: CDR1 MNHNS and CDR2 SASEGT. This CDR3 has 13 amino acids. V dropped 7 bases and J dropped 7; count of bases not matched to a gene: 9. Here the CDR3 reads CASNDREGFGYTF. The CDR3 DNA follows: TGTGCCAGCAATGACAGGGAGGGGTTTGGCTACACCTTC.

Many counts were recorded for this clonotype. The chain is built from TRBV6-1 and TRBJ1-5; unclear D gene. Germline V lookup: CDR1 MNHNS, CDR2 SASEGT. CDR3 length: 15 amino acids. V was trimmed by 0 bases and J by 1 base, leaving 7 bases between them. The CDR3 nucleotides are TGTGCCAGCAGTGAAGCAGCCAACAGCAATCAGCCCCAGCATTTT. Protein product: CASSEAANSNQPQHF.

This clonotype has at least ten counts. The chain joins TRBV28 to TRBJ1-1, with 11 bases identical to TRBD1. V lost 10 bases and J lost 3; bases outside the gene matches: 13. This CDR3 is 16 amino acids long. Germline V gene lookup returns CDR1 MDHEN and CDR2 SYDVKM. Written as DNA, the CDR3 is TGTGCCACCCAAAGGACAGGGGGCATTCGGGACACTGAAGCTTTCTTT. Translation: CATQRTGGIRDTEAFF.

A word on this clonotype: A read error may be the cause here, since a much bigger clone is one base away. V usage is TRBV29-1 and J usage is TRBJ2-5; 7 nucleotides align to TRBD2. This CDR3 contains 14 residues. CDR1 is SQVTM and CDR2 is ANQGSEA in the germline V gene. CDR3 sequence: CSVLGAGVAEIQYF. CDR3 bases: TGCAGCGTCCTAGGGGCGGGGGTAGCAGAGATCCAGTACTTC.

This clonotype was seen many times. The CDR3 protein is CASSYSDGYTEAFF. CDR3 nucleotides: TGTGCCAGCAGTTACTCAGACGGCTACACTGAAGCTTTCTTT. The chain recombines TRBV6-2 or TRBV6-3 with TRBJ1-1; D call uncertain. The CDR3 contains 14 residues. The V and J ends lost 0 bases and 3 bases respectively, with 8 bases between them. Looked up from germline, CDR1 is MNHEY and CDR2 is SVGEGT.

As regards this clonotype: The junction does not match germline at one end; this may be a read error. This chain connects TRBV7-6 to TRBJ1-1, with D possibly TRBD1 on 5 matching bases. The CDR3 consists of 20 residues. CDR1 and CDR2 (germline): SGHVS, FNYEAQ. In DNA, the CDR3 is TGTGCCTGCAGCTTAGCGACCAACAGGTACCTGACGGGGAGGGACACTGAAGCTTTCTTT. Amino acid sequence: CACSLATNRYLTGRDTEAFF.

This clonotype was seen repeatedly, ten times or more. The chain uses TRBV7-2 and TRBJ2-7; 7 bases match TRBD1. From germline, CDR1 is SGHTA and CDR2 FQGNSA. CDR3 length: 15 residues. The J segment lost 0 bases and the V segment lost 7 bases, leaving 9 bases of the junction unmatched. As DNA, the CDR3 is TGTGCCAGCACAAAACCGGGACAGAGCTCCTACGAGCAGTACTTC. Translated, it gives CASTKPGQSSYEQYF. Complete variable domain (other parts from reference TRBV7-2 and TRBJ2-7): GAGVSQSPSNKVTEKGKDVELRCDPISGHTALYWYRQSLGQGLEFLIYFQGNSAPDKSGLPSDRFSAERTGGSVSTLTIQRTQQEDSAVYLCASTKPGQSSYEQYFGPGTRLTVT.

The rearrangement uses TRBV18 and TRBJ2-5, with D perhaps given as TRBD1 or TRBD2 (5 bases each). The CDR3 has 14 residues. CDR1 is KGHSH and CDR2 is LQKENI in the germline V gene. Trimming left V 6 bases short and J 1 base short, with 12 bases between. The DNA for the CDR3 is TGTGCCAGCTCCACTCGGGGCAGCCAAGAGACCCAGTACTTC. It is translated as CASSTRGSQETQYF.

This clonotype turned up a few times. The chain combines TRBV4-2 with TRBJ1-2; TRBD1 aligns across 8 bases. Germline V gene lookup returns CDR1 LGHNA and CDR2 YNFKEQ. CDR3 size: 14 residues. With V trimmed by 3 bases and J by 6 bases, 6 bases remained unmatched. The CDR3 here is CASSQDRVSHGYTF. CDR3 bases: TGTGCCAGCAGCCAGGACAGGGTATCACATGGCTACACCTTC.